These T cell receptor beta chains were read from a single sample in a study of PD-L1 blockade in urothelial cancer. Assay used: immunoSEQ multiplex PCR; TCRdb lists only in-frame clones, some missing. The sample has around 100,000 clones; about nine tenths are singletons. The sequencing here drew on PBMCs, taken around atezolizumab (anti-PD-L1) treatment. Receptors were obtained from a man aged 55 to 69 with urothelial cancer. CDR3s include the opening cysteine and the closing phenylalanine or tryptophan. A D gene is named only where the DNA matches it firmly. Clone size is not always given. Where it is, it says once, few, many or a class for expanded clones.

D gene	CDR3 length	clone size	V gene	J gene	CDR3 DNA	CDR3 protein
NA	14	NA	TRBV10-3	TRBJ2-2	TGTGCCATCAGTGGTGGAGGGTGGACCGGGGAGCTGTTTTTT	CAISGGGWTGELFF
NA	17	NA	TRBV9	TRBJ1-6	TGTGCCAGCAGCGTCCCCCCTCAACAGGGAACCGATTCACCCCTCCACTTT	CASSVPPQQGTDSPLHF
TRBD1	13	NA	TRBV10-3	TRBJ2-1	TGTGCCACGACAGGGGTGAGGAACAATGAGCAGTTCTTC	CATTGVRNNEQFF
TRBD1	13	NA	TRBV27	TRBJ2-1	TGTGCCAGCAAGGACAGGGGGAGGAATGAGCAGTTCTTC	CASKDRGRNEQFF
TRBD2	14	once	TRBV18	TRBJ2-1	TGTGCCAGCTCCCCCTACGGGACTAGCGATGAGCAGTTCTTC	CASSPYGTSDEQFF
TRBD2	16	NA	TRBV11-3	TRBJ2-2	TGTGCCAGCACACAGCGGGGGGGCCCGGGCACCGGGGAGCTGTTTTTT	CASTQRGGPGTGELFF
NA	14	NA	TRBV6-1	TRBJ1-1	TGTGCCAGCAGTTCCAGGGATTTGAACACTGAAGCTTTCTTT	CASSSRDLNTEAFF
NA	15	NA	TRBV6-1	TRBJ1-1	TGTGCCAGCCAATCCCACCCCGCAGGAGGGACTGAAGCTTTCTTT	CASQSHPAGGTEAFF
TRBD2	17	NA	TRBV7-9	TRBJ2-1	TGTGCCAGCAGCGGCAGTCCAGCGGGAGATACCTACAATGAGCAGTTCTTC	CASSGSPAGDTYNEQFF
NA	14	NA	TRBV6-5	TRBJ2-7	TGTGCCAGCAGCCCCATCGGGGGTTCCTACGAGCAGTACTTC	CASSPIGGSYEQYF
NA	14	NA	TRBV18	TRBJ2-6	TGTGCCAGCTCAACAGGCCCTGGGGCCAACGTCCTGACTTTC	CASSTGPGANVLTF
NA	15	NA	TRBV5-1	TRBJ2-5	TGCGCCAGCAGCCCAACACTAGTTTTCGGCGAGACCCAGTACTTC	CASSPTLVFGETQYF
NA	15	NA	TRBV19	TRBJ1-5	TGTGCCAGTAGTCCTCGCGACAGGCTAAATCAGCCCCAGCATTTT	CASSPRDRLNQPQHF
TRBD2	17	few	TRBV7-7	TRBJ2-1	TGTGCCAGCAGCTTAGGTCCTAGCGGGGGGTCCCACAATGAGCAGTTCTTC	CASSLGPSGGSHNEQFF
NA	13	NA	TRBV18	TRBJ2-5	TGTGCCAGCTCACCACCCGGCCAAGAGACCCAGTACTTC	CASSPPGQETQYF
TRBD1	14	NA	TRBV6-5	TRBJ2-7	TGTGCCAGCAGTTCCGACAGGGAAATCTACGAGCAGTACTTC	CASSSDREIYEQYF
NA	13	NA	TRBV7-2	TRBJ2-5	TGTGCCAGCAGCCGAGGGAGGTCTGGGTCCCAGTACTTC	CASSRGRSGSQYF
TRBD1	15	once	TRBV2	TRBJ1-1	TGTGCCAGCACCCCCCCCGGGACAGGGAAAACTGAAGCTTTCTTT	CASTPPGTGKTEAFF
TRBD1	15	NA	TRBV5-4	TRBJ1-3	TGTGCCAGCAGCCCAGGGGGAACTTCTGGAAACACCATATATTTT	CASSPGGTSGNTIYF
NA	11	NA	TRBV20-1	TRBJ1-2	TGCAGTCAGGGGCCCGGAACGGGCTACACCTTC	CSQGPGTGYTF
TRBD2	13	NA	TRBV30	TRBJ2-3	TGTGCCTGGGGTAGCGGGAGCTCAGATACGCAGTATTTT	CAWGSGSSDTQYF
NA	16	NA	TRBV28	TRBJ2-1	TGTGCCAGCAGTCCCAGGGCAGGCCACTCCTACAATGAGCAGTTCTTC	CASSPRAGHSYNEQFF
NA	21	NA	TRBV19	TRBJ1-2	TGTGCCAGTAGTCCCGCTCGTGGTATGAACAGGGCGAAGACGACTAACTATGGCTACACCTTC	CASSPARGMNRAKTTNYGYTF
NA	12	NA	TRBV15	TRBJ1-1	TGTGCCACCAGCAGGGGAGATACTGAAGCTTTCTTT	CATSRGDTEAFF
NA	17	NA	TRBV19	TRBJ2-6	TGTGCCAGTAGTAGGCCAGGGGCTGCGAATGGGGCCAACGTCCTGACTTTC	CASSRPGAANGANVLTF
NA	16	NA	TRBV28	TRBJ2-7	TGTGCCAGCAGTTCCGGGGCCGGGACATTAATCAACGAGCAGTACTTC	CASSSGAGTLINEQYF